This T cell receptor beta chain was recovered during a study of T-cell memory formation after mild COVID-19. Study-level information: Each donor largely had its own TCR clusters. Study-wide results and limits: Some SARS-CoV-2-responding clones were already detected in memory before infection.

TCRdb independently ran MiXCR on the 5' RACE reads; one entry per CDR3 protein. The data contain a few hundred thousand distinct CDR3 sequences, roughly a fifth of them singletons. Of note for this clonotype: No antigen is known for it.

The germline V gene has CDR1 SGHAT and CDR2 FQDESV (reference sequence). This CDR3 spans 15 amino acids. The V end was cut by 3 bases, the J end by 0 bases, with 6 bases between. The rearrangement joins TRBV11-1 to TRBJ1-6, with D unclear. The receptor was derived from a man aged 18 to 30 who had mild COVID-19 (a few samples of this study predate the infection). Cell type and time point are not known. The sequenced sample was PBMCs or a T cell subset sorted from them (not recorded which). The CDR3 DNA sequence: TGTGCCAGCAGCTTTGGGGTCTCCTATAATTCACCCCTCCACTTT. This encodes CASSFGVSYNSPLHF.